The rows below give T cell receptor beta chains drawn from one sample of a study of shared clonotypes between healthy human individuals. Clones were sequenced by immunoSEQ multiplex PCR, and TCRdb holds only the in-frame ones, with some missing. In the table there are roughly 400,000 clones, approximately 97% of which are singletons. Sequencing was carried out using memory CD8+ T cells sorted from blood. The origin of the receptors is a man aged 30 to 45 in good health. Each CDR3 is given with its conserved first and last residue. The D gene is left open where the match is weak. The size of a clone is reported for some rows only, either as once, few or many, or as a class for expanded clones.

j_call: TRBJ1-2; clone_size: .; v_call: TRBV6-1; d_call: .; cdr3_aa: CASTKLETVRVYTF; cdr3_nt: TGTGCCAGCACCAAACTCGAGACTGTACGTGTCTACACCTTC
j_call: TRBJ1-4; clone_size: .; v_call: TRBV9; d_call: .; cdr3_aa: CASSPTDGANEKLFF; cdr3_nt: TGTGCCAGCAGCCCCACGGACGGGGCTAATGAAAAACTGTTTTTT
j_call: TRBJ1-2; clone_size: .; v_call: TRBV5-1; d_call: .; cdr3_aa: CASSRDGTNYGYTF; cdr3_nt: TGCGCCAGCAGCCGGGACGGGACTAACTATGGCTACACCTTC
j_call: TRBJ2-7; clone_size: .; v_call: TRBV5-6; d_call: .; cdr3_aa: CASSLTTRPNLYEQYF; cdr3_nt: TGTGCCAGCAGCCTTACAACCCGACCCAATCTTTACGAGCAGTACTTC
j_call: TRBJ2-7; clone_size: .; v_call: TRBV27; d_call: .; cdr3_aa: CASSLGRRAEQYF; cdr3_nt: TGTGCCAGCAGTTTGGGCAGACGGGCCGAGCAGTACTTC
j_call: TRBJ2-4; clone_size: .; v_call: TRBV2; d_call: .; cdr3_aa: CASSRPPKNIQYF; cdr3_nt: TGTGCCAGCAGTCGCCCCCCCAAAAACATTCAGTACTTC
j_call: TRBJ2-7; clone_size: once; v_call: TRBV28; d_call: .; cdr3_aa: CASTAGQFYEQYF; cdr3_nt: TGTGCCAGCACGGCGGGACAGTTCTACGAGCAGTACTTC
j_call: TRBJ1-4; clone_size: .; v_call: TRBV30; d_call: .; cdr3_aa: CAWNNLRRTAATNEKLFF; cdr3_nt: TGTGCCTGGAACAACCTCCGGAGGACGGCTGCAACTAATGAAAAACTGTTTTTT
j_call: TRBJ2-3; clone_size: .; v_call: TRBV27; d_call: .; cdr3_aa: CASSLSSHTDTQYF; cdr3_nt: TGTGCCAGCAGTTTGTCCTCCCACACAGATACGCAGTATTTT
j_call: TRBJ1-2; clone_size: .; v_call: TRBV7-9; d_call: .; cdr3_aa: CASSLARLNYGYTF; cdr3_nt: TGTGCCAGCAGCTTAGCCAGACTTAACTATGGCTACACCTTC
j_call: TRBJ1-5; clone_size: .; v_call: TRBV23-1; d_call: .; cdr3_aa: CASSTAWGDRQPQHF; cdr3_nt: TGCGCCAGCTCCACCGCCTGGGGGGACCGTCAGCCCCAGCATTTT
j_call: TRBJ2-7; clone_size: .; v_call: TRBV5-1; d_call: TRBD1; cdr3_aa: CASSQRTGRSYEQYF; cdr3_nt: TGCGCCAGCAGCCAGAGGACAGGCCGCTCCTACGAGCAGTACTTC
j_call: TRBJ2-2; clone_size: .; v_call: TRBV4-2; d_call: TRBD1; cdr3_aa: CASSQQGAGELFF; cdr3_nt: TGTGCCAGCAGCCAACAGGGGGCCGGGGAGCTGTTTTTT